This T cell receptor (beta chain) originates from a study of beta chain features in type 1 diabetes. Study overall: Examination covered around 98 million sorted cells spanning all samples.

Each donor gave one heparinised blood draw averaging roughly 120 mL. The CDR3 length is 15 residues. CDR1 and CDR2 from the germline V gene are KGHSH and LQKENI. The junction had 5 bases not matched to a gene; V was cut back by 3 bases and J by 3 bases. Investigators reverse transcribed all isolated RNA, so they sequenced expressed TCRB transcripts. Method: immunoSEQ multiplex PCR; TCRdb's copy keeps in-frame clones and lacks some. The table lists some 410,000 clones, 14% of them singletons. Study-wide findings and caveats: Insertions were fewer and deletions more numerous at VDJ junctions in type 1 diabetes patients. Type 1 diabetes patients had moderately but significantly shorter TCRB CDR3s in all four CD4+ subsets.

Remarks on this clone: What it binds is not known.

The source is a man aged 25 to 40 in good health. The sequencing input was naive CD4+ T cells from blood. The chain is built from TRBV18 and TRBJ1-1; 9 nucleotides agree with TRBD1. The DNA for the CDR3 is TGTGCCAGCTCACCTCCACAGGGGGCCGACACTGAAGCTTTCTTT. Translating it yields CASSPPQGADTEAFF.